The rows below give T cell receptor beta chains drawn from one sample of a study of T cell repertoires in cytomegalovirus infection. Each CDR3 protein is one row after TCRdb ran MiXCR on the reads. The data hold about 180,000 distinct CDR3 sequences, with around 15% observed a single time. Sequencing was performed on PBMCs. The source is a human donor in good health (CMV status not recorded). Some clones in this sample may be carry-over from other donors' samples. CDR3s include the opening cysteine and the closing phenylalanine or tryptophan. The D gene is left open where the match is weak. Part of the rows lack a size; the others show once, few, many or a class for expanded clones.

v_gene	abundance	d_gene	j_gene	CDR3nt	CDR3aa
TRBV7-8	many	NA	TRBJ2-3	TGTGCCAGCAACCCCCTTCTTAGGGCAGATACGCAGTATTTT	CASNPLLRADTQYF
TRBV4-3	NA	TRBD1	TRBJ2-7	TGCGCCAGCAGCCAAGATACCGGACAGGGTGGCGAGCAGTACTTC	CASSQDTGQGGEQYF
TRBV7-2	many	NA	TRBJ1-1	TGTGCCAGCAGCTCCGGACGCCGGGAAGCTTTCTTT	CASSSGRREAFF
TRBV7-9	NA	TRBD2	TRBJ2-1	TGTGCCAGCAGCCGATGGACTAGCGGGAGGGGAATCAATGAGCAGTTCTTC	CASSRWTSGRGINEQFF
TRBV19	many	NA	TRBJ1-5	TGTGCCAGTACCGCCCCCGGGGGAGGGGGATATCAGCCCCAGCATTTT	CASTAPGGGGYQPQHF
TRBV6-2/TRBV6-3	NA	NA	TRBJ2-7	TGTGCCAGCAGTTACTCTGGAGATCCCTACGAGCAGTACTTC	CASSYSGDPYEQYF
TRBV29-1	NA	TRBD2	TRBJ2-7	TGCAGCGTCTCCGGAGTAGCGGGCGTTTACGAGCAGTACTTC	CSVSGVAGVYEQYF
TRBV5-6	NA	NA	TRBJ1-2	TGTGCCAGCAGCGGCAGTTCTGGAGGCTACACCTTC	CASSGSSGGYTF
TRBV10-3	many	NA	TRBJ1-3	TGTGCCATCAGTGAGCAGGGTCTCTCTGGAAACACCATATATTTT	CAISEQGLSGNTIYF
TRBV7-9	many	NA	TRBJ1-3	TGTGCCAGCAGCTTAAACGAGAGAAACACCATATATTTT	CASSLNERNTIYF
TRBV12-3/TRBV12-4	NA	TRBD2	TRBJ2-1	TGTGCCAGCAGTTTAGGGACTAGCGGGACTTACAATGAGCAGTTCTTC	CASSLGTSGTYNEQFF